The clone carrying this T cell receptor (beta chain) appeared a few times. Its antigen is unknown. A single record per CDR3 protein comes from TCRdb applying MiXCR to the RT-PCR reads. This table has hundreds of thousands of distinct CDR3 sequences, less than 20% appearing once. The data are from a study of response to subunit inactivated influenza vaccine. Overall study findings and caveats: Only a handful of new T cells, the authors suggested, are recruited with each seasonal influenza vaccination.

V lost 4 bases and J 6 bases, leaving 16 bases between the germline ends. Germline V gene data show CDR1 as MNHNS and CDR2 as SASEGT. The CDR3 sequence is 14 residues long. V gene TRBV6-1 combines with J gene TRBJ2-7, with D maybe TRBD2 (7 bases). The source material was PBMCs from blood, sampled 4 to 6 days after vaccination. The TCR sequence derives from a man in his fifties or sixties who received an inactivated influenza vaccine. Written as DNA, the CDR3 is TGTGCCAGCAGTGCACAGGGAGGGGCGTCCGAGCAGTACTTC. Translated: CASSAQGGASEQYF.